The rows below give T cell receptor beta chains drawn from one sample of a study of response to subunit inactivated influenza vaccine. In TCRdb, the RT-PCR reads were re-called with MiXCR into one record per CDR3 protein. Of 450,000 to 600,000 distinct CDR3 sequences in the sample, 6.5% to 8% were seen once. This specimen was PBMCs from blood, taken less than 30 months after vaccination. The receptors were sampled from a man between 50 and 69 years old who received an inactivated influenza vaccine. The CDR3 runs from the conserved cysteine through the conserved F or W. Fields, in order: V gene, D gene, clone size, J gene, CDR3 DNA, CDR3 protein. D genes are given only for firm matches. The size field is filled for only some rows; it gives once, few, many or a size class.

v_call: TRBV30
d_call: .
clone_size: few
j_call: TRBJ1-1
cdr3_nt: TGTGCCTGGCGAGATGAGGTGTGGACTGAAGCTTTCTTT
cdr3_aa: CAWRDEVWTEAFF

v_call: TRBV12-3/TRBV12-4
d_call: TRBD1
clone_size: few
j_call: TRBJ2-5
cdr3_nt: TGTGCCAGCAGCCCTGGGGCAGGGGGCATGACCCAGTACTTC
cdr3_aa: CASSPGAGGMTQYF

v_call: TRBV18
d_call: .
clone_size: once
j_call: TRBJ1-2
cdr3_nt: TGCGCCAGCTCACCAGCGGGGTCAAAAGGCTATGGCTACACCTTC
cdr3_aa: CASSPAGSKGYGYTF

v_call: TRBV12-3/TRBV12-4
d_call: .
clone_size: .
j_call: TRBJ2-3
cdr3_nt: TGTGCCAGCAGTTTAGGGGGCTCCCCTTCAGATACGCAGTATTTT
cdr3_aa: CASSLGGSPSDTQYF

v_call: TRBV3-1
d_call: .
clone_size: many
j_call: TRBJ2-7
cdr3_nt: TGTGCCAGCAGCCCCAGGGTCACCCCCTACGAGCAGTACTTC
cdr3_aa: CASSPRVTPYEQYF

v_call: TRBV5-1
d_call: .
clone_size: many
j_call: TRBJ2-5
cdr3_nt: TGCGCCAGCAGCTTGGGAGGAGGGGAAGAGACCCAGTACTTC
cdr3_aa: CASSLGGGEETQYF

v_call: TRBV7-6
d_call: .
clone_size: many
j_call: TRBJ2-1
cdr3_nt: TGTGCCAGCAGCTTAGCTAGTTATAAAAGCTATGAGCAGTTCTTC
cdr3_aa: CASSLASYKSYEQFF

v_call: TRBV20-1
d_call: TRBD2
clone_size: many
j_call: TRBJ2-7
cdr3_nt: TGCAGTGCGTACACCGGGACTAGCGGGAGGGCTTCTTTC
cdr3_aa: CSAYTGTSGRASF

v_call: TRBV3-1
d_call: .
clone_size: many
j_call: TRBJ2-3
cdr3_nt: TGTGCCAGCAGCCAAAGAGCGGGCGGGACAGATACGCAGTATTTT
cdr3_aa: CASSQRAGGTDTQYF

v_call: TRBV20-1
d_call: .
clone_size: .
j_call: TRBJ2-7
cdr3_nt: TGCAGTGCTAGAGATAATCCCTACGAGCAGTACTTC
cdr3_aa: CSARDNPYEQYF

v_call: TRBV29-1
d_call: .
clone_size: many
j_call: TRBJ1-2
cdr3_nt: TGCAGCGTTGAAGGGCCTAACAACTATGGCTACACCTTC
cdr3_aa: CSVEGPNNYGYTF

v_call: TRBV29-1
d_call: .
clone_size: few
j_call: TRBJ2-1
cdr3_nt: TGCAGCACCAGAGAGGGTTACAATGAGCAGTTCTTC
cdr3_aa: CSTREGYNEQFF

v_call: TRBV10-3
d_call: TRBD2
clone_size: .
j_call: TRBJ2-1
cdr3_nt: TGTGCCATCAGTGGGGGACTAGCGGGAGTCAATGAGCAGTTCTTC
cdr3_aa: CAISGGLAGVNEQFF

v_call: TRBV10-3
d_call: .
clone_size: few
j_call: TRBJ2-7
cdr3_nt: TGTGCCATCAGCGGGCCCAAGGGCTCCTACGAGCAGTACTTC
cdr3_aa: CAISGPKGSYEQYF

v_call: TRBV4-3
d_call: .
clone_size: many
j_call: TRBJ1-6
cdr3_nt: TGCGCCAGCAGACGAGACAGCACAAATAATTCACCCCTCCACTTT
cdr3_aa: CASRRDSTNNSPLHF

v_call: TRBV12-3/TRBV12-4
d_call: .
clone_size: few
j_call: TRBJ1-1
cdr3_nt: TGTGCCAGCAGTTTCGCCCCGGCTACTGAAGCTTTCTTT
cdr3_aa: CASSFAPATEAFF

v_call: TRBV6-5
d_call: TRBD1
clone_size: .
j_call: TRBJ1-2
cdr3_nt: TGTGCCAGCAGTTACTCGCGACAGGGGCTTGGTGGCTACACCTTC
cdr3_aa: CASSYSRQGLGGYTF

v_call: TRBV5-6
d_call: TRBD1
clone_size: many
j_call: TRBJ2-3
cdr3_nt: TGTGCCAGCAGCTGGGACAGGGGAACAGATACGCAGTATTTT
cdr3_aa: CASSWDRGTDTQYF

v_call: TRBV7-2
d_call: .
clone_size: many
j_call: TRBJ1-2
cdr3_nt: TGTGCCAGCAGCCCCTCCGCCAGGGACCATGGCTACACCTTC
cdr3_aa: CASSPSARDHGYTF

v_call: TRBV20-1
d_call: TRBD2
clone_size: many
j_call: TRBJ2-5
cdr3_nt: TGCAGTGCTCGCAAACTACTAGCGGAAGAAGAGACCCAGTACTTC
cdr3_aa: CSARKLLAEEETQYF

v_call: TRBV6-1
d_call: .
clone_size: few
j_call: TRBJ2-5
cdr3_nt: TGTGCCAGCAGTGACATAGGGAGACAAGAGACCCAGTACTTC
cdr3_aa: CASSDIGRQETQYF

v_call: TRBV20-1
d_call: .
clone_size: few
j_call: TRBJ1-1
cdr3_nt: TGCAGTGCTAGGCGGGCGGTCGTGAACACTGAAGCTTTCTTT
cdr3_aa: CSARRAVVNTEAFF

v_call: TRBV20-1
d_call: .
clone_size: .
j_call: TRBJ2-5
cdr3_nt: TGCAGTGCTAGAGTTGTCAGGGGAAGCCCACAAGAGACCCAGTACTTC
cdr3_aa: CSARVVRGSPQETQYF

v_call: TRBV12-3/TRBV12-4
d_call: TRBD2
clone_size: few
j_call: TRBJ2-5
cdr3_nt: TGTGCCAGCAGGGTAGCGGGTCGGGAGACCCAGTACTTC
cdr3_aa: CASRVAGRETQYF

v_call: TRBV30
d_call: .
clone_size: .
j_call: TRBJ1-3
cdr3_nt: TGTGCCTGGAGCCCCCGGCATAGCAGACGGTTCTCTGGAAACACCATATATTTT
cdr3_aa: CAWSPRHSRRFSGNTIYF

v_call: TRBV12-3/TRBV12-4
d_call: TRBD1
clone_size: .
j_call: TRBJ2-2
cdr3_nt: TGTGCCGTTGGGACAGCGAACACCGGGGAGCTGTTTTTT
cdr3_aa: CAVGTANTGELFF

v_call: TRBV20-1
d_call: TRBD1
clone_size: few
j_call: TRBJ1-5
cdr3_nt: TGCAGTGCTAGCGGGGGGTCAGGGGGCGCTGCCCAGCCCCAGCATTTT
cdr3_aa: CSASGGSGGAAQPQHF

v_call: TRBV14
d_call: .
clone_size: few
j_call: TRBJ2-3
cdr3_nt: TGTGCCAGCAGCCAAGATGACAGGACCTGGGGGGATACGCAGTATTTT
cdr3_aa: CASSQDDRTWGDTQYF

v_call: TRBV7-9
d_call: TRBD1
clone_size: many
j_call: TRBJ1-1
cdr3_nt: TGTGCCAGCAGCTTAGAGGGGGCTCTGACTGAAGCTTTCTTT
cdr3_aa: CASSLEGALTEAFF

v_call: TRBV6-5
d_call: .
clone_size: few
j_call: TRBJ1-5
cdr3_nt: TGTGCCAGCAGTTACGGGCAGGGCTATCAGCCCCAGCATTTT
cdr3_aa: CASSYGQGYQPQHF

v_call: TRBV15
d_call: .
clone_size: .
j_call: TRBJ2-5
cdr3_nt: TGTGCCACCAGCGACGGGTACCAAGAGACCCAGTACTTC
cdr3_aa: CATSDGYQETQYF

v_call: TRBV10-3
d_call: .
clone_size: .
j_call: TRBJ2-2
cdr3_nt: TGTGCCATCAGTCACGGGGCGGAGGAGCTGTTTTTT
cdr3_aa: CAISHGAEELFF

v_call: TRBV12-3/TRBV12-4
d_call: TRBD1
clone_size: .
j_call: TRBJ1-2
cdr3_nt: TGTGCCAGCAGATCGTCCCCCGGACAGGGAAACTATGGCTACACCTTC
cdr3_aa: CASRSSPGQGNYGYTF

v_call: TRBV20-1
d_call: .
clone_size: .
j_call: TRBJ1-1
cdr3_nt: TGCAGTGCTAGAGATCATCGGGGTAAGAGCAACACTGAAGCTTTCTTT
cdr3_aa: CSARDHRGKSNTEAFF

v_call: TRBV7-6
d_call: .
clone_size: few
j_call: TRBJ2-3
cdr3_nt: TGTGCCAGCAGCCCCCGGCCGATAGCAGATACGCAGTATTTT
cdr3_aa: CASSPRPIADTQYF

v_call: TRBV20-1
d_call: .
clone_size: many
j_call: TRBJ2-2
cdr3_nt: TGCAGTGCCTTATACAGGGATGGCGGGGAGCTGTTTTTT
cdr3_aa: CSALYRDGGELFF

v_call: TRBV28
d_call: TRBD2
clone_size: .
j_call: TRBJ2-1
cdr3_nt: TGTGCCAGCACCCTGGGACTAGCGGGCACCTACAATGAGCAGTTCTTC
cdr3_aa: CASTLGLAGTYNEQFF

v_call: TRBV5-1
d_call: .
clone_size: .
j_call: TRBJ2-3
cdr3_nt: TGCGCCAGCAGCAGAAGGTCGGATACGCAGTATTTT
cdr3_aa: CASSRRSDTQYF

v_call: TRBV7-3
d_call: TRBD2
clone_size: .
j_call: TRBJ2-5
cdr3_nt: TGTGCCAGCAGTCCCGGGACTAGCGGACCCCAAGAGACCCAGTACTTC
cdr3_aa: CASSPGTSGPQETQYF

v_call: TRBV20-1
d_call: TRBD2
clone_size: .
j_call: TRBJ2-7
cdr3_nt: TGCAGTGCTAGAGATATAGCGGGACTCTCCTACGAGCAGTACTTC
cdr3_aa: CSARDIAGLSYEQYF

v_call: TRBV10-2
d_call: TRBD1
clone_size: .
j_call: TRBJ1-2
cdr3_nt: TGCGCCAGCAGTGACGGCGACAGGGGTGGCTACACCTTC
cdr3_aa: CASSDGDRGGYTF

v_call: TRBV6-1
d_call: TRBD2
clone_size: few
j_call: TRBJ2-3
cdr3_nt: TGTGCCAGCAGACCGGGGGCGGGGGGCGCGAATGGGTATTTT
cdr3_aa: CASRPGAGGANGYF

v_call: TRBV5-1
d_call: TRBD1
clone_size: .
j_call: TRBJ2-7
cdr3_nt: TGCGCCAGCAGCTTCGACAGGGAGCGAGGCTACGAGCAGTACTTC
cdr3_aa: CASSFDRERGYEQYF

v_call: TRBV21-1
d_call: .
clone_size: many
j_call: TRBJ1-5
cdr3_nt: TGTGCCAGCAGCAGGGACAGGGGGAATCAGCCCCAGCATTTT
cdr3_aa: CASSRDRGNQPQHF

v_call: TRBV5-1
d_call: .
clone_size: many
j_call: TRBJ2-7
cdr3_nt: TGCGCCAGCAGCGGGGAGCAGGGACGATCCTACGAGCAGTACTTC
cdr3_aa: CASSGEQGRSYEQYF

v_call: TRBV5-1
d_call: TRBD2
clone_size: many
j_call: TRBJ2-2
cdr3_nt: TGCGCCAGCAGCGGCGGGCTAGCGGTTAACACCGGGGAGCTGTTTTTT
cdr3_aa: CASSGGLAVNTGELFF

v_call: TRBV7-9
d_call: .
clone_size: few
j_call: TRBJ2-6
cdr3_nt: TGTGCCACCTTGACAGGGGCCAACGTCCTGACTTTC
cdr3_aa: CATLTGANVLTF

v_call: TRBV6-2/TRBV6-3
d_call: .
clone_size: .
j_call: TRBJ2-3
cdr3_nt: TGTGCCAGCGGAATACAGGGAAGGCAGTATTTT
cdr3_aa: CASGIQGRQYF

v_call: TRBV11-2
d_call: .
clone_size: many
j_call: TRBJ2-5
cdr3_nt: TGTGCCAGCAGCTTAGGTGCAGGGCAAGAGACCCAGTACTTC
cdr3_aa: CASSLGAGQETQYF

v_call: TRBV10-2
d_call: .
clone_size: few
j_call: TRBJ2-7
cdr3_nt: TGCGCCAGCAGTGAGTCGATGACAGGTTTTTACGAGCAGTACTTC
cdr3_aa: CASSESMTGFYEQYF

v_call: TRBV20-1
d_call: TRBD1
clone_size: .
j_call: TRBJ1-5
cdr3_nt: TGCAGTGCTGGGGGCAGGGGGAGTCTTGGGGATCAGCCCCAGCATTTT
cdr3_aa: CSAGGRGSLGDQPQHF

v_call: TRBV29-1
d_call: TRBD2
clone_size: many
j_call: TRBJ2-1
cdr3_nt: TGCAGCGTTGAGGCCGACGGGGGACTAGCGGGACTCAATGAGCAGTTCTTC
cdr3_aa: CSVEADGGLAGLNEQFF

v_call: TRBV11-2
d_call: .
clone_size: many
j_call: TRBJ2-5
cdr3_nt: TGTGCCAGCAGCTTAGGTCAAGGAGGGGGTGAGACCCAGTACTTC
cdr3_aa: CASSLGQGGGETQYF

v_call: TRBV9
d_call: .
clone_size: .
j_call: TRBJ2-1
cdr3_nt: TGTGCCAGCAGCGTCGGGGACTTTCACTACAATGAGCAGTTCTTC
cdr3_aa: CASSVGDFHYNEQFF

v_call: TRBV20-1
d_call: .
clone_size: many
j_call: TRBJ2-7
cdr3_nt: TGCAGTGCTGAAAACAGAGACTCCTACGAGCAGTACTTC
cdr3_aa: CSAENRDSYEQYF

v_call: TRBV5-1
d_call: .
clone_size: few
j_call: TRBJ2-7
cdr3_nt: TGCGCCAGCAGCTTGGCTACCCTTGGCGAGCAGTACTTC
cdr3_aa: CASSLATLGEQYF